The present TCR beta chain was sequenced within a study of PD-1 blockade in mismatch repair-deficient tumors. Across the study: All were previously treated, progressing patients with some twelve mismatch repair-deficient cancer types.

Assay used: immunoSEQ multiplex PCR; TCRdb lists only in-frame clones, some missing. The profile covers approximately 100,000 clones, with 82% appearing a single time and roughly 6.3% taken by the ten largest. The V end lost 3 bases, the J end lost 3 bases, and 9 bases lay between the germline ends. This CDR3 has 13 amino acids. In germline, CDR1 is SGHTA, CDR2 FQGNSA. The TCR-sequenced patients were three responders to pembrolizumab. The receptor was derived from an adult with mismatch repair-deficient cancer. The chain carries TRBV7-2 and TRBJ2-7; no reliable D call. Material: peripheral blood, obtained roughly eight months after starting pembrolizumab. The chain's CDR3 is CASSLASLYEQYF. CDR3 DNA sequence: TGTGCCAGCAGCTTGGCCAGCCTCTACGAGCAGTACTTC. Drawing the rest from reference TRBV7-2 and TRBJ2-7, the complete variable domain is GAGVSQSPSNKVTEKGKDVELRCDPISGHTALYWYRQSLGQGLEFLIYFQGNSAPDKSGLPSDRFSAERTGGSVSTLTIQRTQQEDSAVYLCASSLASLYEQYFGPGTRLTVT.